The next 20 T cell receptor beta chains were all read from a single sample in a study of a mutant IDH1 vaccine in newly diagnosed glioma (dated by TCRdb to the early 2020s). The time point label, as the study defines it: baseline, week 1 (first vaccination visit). The sample's treatment or condition, from its label and the paper: pre-vaccination baseline after standard-of-care therapy. Receptor libraries were prepared by the immunoSEQ multiplex PCR assay. Imported from immuneACCESS, the table was reduced by TCRdb to in-frame sequences with V and J called. These copies leave out some clones; in studies compared against another copy, an unresolved V gene accounts for under half, and the cause of the remainder is not known. Recorded for this sample are 20,000 to 30,000 clones; roughly nine tenths of them occurred a single time. Of the sample, more than 8.5% is held by the ten largest clones. The sample in question was PBMCs, obtained from a glioma patient treated with radiotherapy, temozolomide or both. Receptors were obtained from a man aged 25-40 years with glioma.

The chain recombines TRBV5-1 with TRBJ2-2; D is unclear. In germline, CDR1 is SGHRS, CDR2 YFSETQ. Trimming shortened V by 1 base and J by 3 bases, and 10 bases separated the two germline ends. The CDR3 spans 15 residues. The DNA for the CDR3 is TGCGCCAGCAGCTTGTCCATCGGAGACACCGGGGAGCTGTTTTTT. This codes for CASSLSIGDTGELFF.

This chain uses TRBV6-4 with TRBJ2-3; D might be TRBD2 (5 bases). V lost 5 bases to trimming and J lost 3 bases, with 12 bases between them. In germline, CDR1 is MRHNA, CDR2 SNTAGT. The CDR3 has 14 residues. The CDR3 region is CASSPGFLTDTQYF. In DNA, the CDR3 is TGTGCCAGCAGTCCGGGATTCCTTACAGATACGCAGTATTTT.

V is TRBV7-9 and J is TRBJ1-1, with D possibly being TRBD1 (6 bases). Trimming removed 4 bases from V and 0 bases from J, with 12 bases in between. Germline CDR1 reads SEHNR; CDR2 reads FQNEAQ (reference sequence). CDR3 length equals 15 residues. DNA of the CDR3: TGTGCCAGCAGCTCAGGACAGAATATGAACACTGAAGCTTTCTTT. As protein: CASSSGQNMNTEAFF.

The chain uses TRBV19 and TRBJ1-4, with a tentative D call TRBD1 (6 bases). Germline V lookup: CDR1 LNHDA, CDR2 SQIVND (reference sequence). This CDR3 comprises 15 residues. Trimming took off 3 bases at V and 3 bases at J, with 11 bases between the two ends. CDR3 nucleotide sequence: TGTGCCAGTAGTATTGCGGGGGCCCCTAATGAAAAACTGTTTTTT. Its protein product is CASSIAGAPNEKLFF. Full variable domain (outside the CDR3, taken from reference TRBV19 and TRBJ1-4): DGGITQSPKYLFRKEGQNVTLSCEQNLNHDAMYWYRQDPGQGLRLIYYSQIVNDFQKGDIAEGYSVSREKKESFPLTVTSAQKNPTAFYLCASSIAGAPNEKLFFGSGTQLSVL.

This chain connects TRBV4-1 to TRBJ2-7, with TRBD2 identical over 13 bases. This CDR3 has 18 residues. Germline lookup yields CDR1 MGHRA and CDR2 YSYEKL. Unmatched junction bases numbered 7, after V lost 0 bases and J lost 2 bases. CDR3 coding DNA: TGCGCCAGCAGCCAAGATGGGGGGACTAGCGGGACAACCTACGAGCAGTACTTC. Amino acids: CASSQDGGTSGTTYEQYF.

V is TRBV27 and J is TRBJ2-3; D not certain. The V gene's germline CDR1 is MNHEY and CDR2 SMNVEV (reference sequence). CDR3 length equals 15 residues. Deletions cut 5 bases from V and 3 bases from J, with 15 bases between. The chain's CDR3 is CASSPTKGFTDTQYF. CDR3 DNA sequence: TGTGCCAGCAGTCCCACTAAAGGGTTTACAGATACGCAGTATTTT.

This clone has just a few counts. The chain uses TRBV11-3 and TRBJ2-2; 8 positions match TRBD1. The V segment lost 5 bases and the J segment 1 base; nucleotides outside the gene matches: 6. Germline assignment: CDR1 SGHNT and CDR2 YENEEA. The CDR3 has 16 amino acids. CDR3 sequence: CASSAQGAQNTGELFF. The DNA of the CDR3 is TGTGCCAGCAGCGCCCAGGGGGCGCAGAACACCGGGGAGCTGTTTTTT.

This clone was picked up a small number of times. The gene calls are TRBV5-1 and TRBJ2-7, with 9 nucleotides matching TRBD1. Per germline, CDR1 SGHRS and CDR2 YFSETQ. This CDR3 comprises 15 residues. The J segment lost 3 bases and the V segment lost 2 bases, leaving 6 bases of the junction unmatched. In DNA, the CDR3 is TGCGCCAGCAGCTTAATGCCGGGACAGGGCTACGAGCAGTACTTC. It specifies CASSLMPGQGYEQYF.

The genes are TRBV15 and TRBJ2-3; D might be TRBD2 (6 bases). This CDR3 region has 15 residues. The V and J ends lost 0 bases and 3 bases respectively, with 10 bases between them. Germline loops: CDR1 LNHNV, CDR2 YYDKDF (reference sequence). In DNA form, the CDR3 reads TGTGCCACCAGCAGAGATCGGGGAGGTACAGATACGCAGTATTTT. This sequence encodes CATSRDRGGTDTQYF.

This sequence joins TRBV16 and TRBJ1-5; 9 bases are shared with TRBD1. V shed 6 bases and J 6 bases; nucleotides not matched to a gene: 12. Germline CDR1 KGHSY, CDR2 FQNENV. CDR3 length equals 16 residues. The CDR3 DNA reads TGTGCCAGCAGACGGGGGACAGGGCTTTTGAGTCAGCCCCAGCATTTT. Amino acid sequence: CASRRGTGLLSQPQHF. Full variable domain (missing parts from reference TRBV16 and TRBJ1-5): GEEVAQTPKHLVRGEGQKAKLYCAPIKGHSYVFWYQQVLKNEFKFLISFQNENVFDETGMPKERFSAKCLPNSPCSLEIQATKLEDSAVYFCASRRGTGLLSQPQHFGDGTRLSIL.

The rearrangement joins TRBV5-6 to TRBJ2-1; TRBD1 matches 8 bases. J was trimmed by 11 bases and V by 4 bases; bases with no gene match: 14. The CDR3 extends over 15 amino acids. CDR1 is SGHDT, CDR2 YYEEEE, per germline. The chain's CDR3 is CASSPILRTGGKQFF. The CDR3 region has the DNA TGTGCCAGCAGCCCAATCTTACGAACAGGGGGTAAGCAGTTCTTC.

This sequence joins TRBV7-2 and TRBJ2-7; D unclear. The CDR3 is 12 residues long. The germline CDR1 and CDR2 sequences are SGHTA and FQGNSA. The V end was cut by 5 bases, the J end by 2 bases, with 7 bases between. CDR3 residues: CASSLATYEQYF. The CDR3 region has the DNA TGTGCCAGCAGCCTCGCGACCTACGAGCAGTACTTC.

The J gene is TRBJ1-2, the V gene TRBV5-8, with D uncertain. The CDR3 is 13 amino acids. V was trimmed by 2 bases and J by 7 bases, leaving 12 bases between them. Germline values: CDR1 SGHTS, CDR2 YDEGEE. CDR3 loop: CASSLNVRGGYTF. DNA for the CDR3: TGTGCCAGCAGCTTAAATGTGCGGGGTGGCTACACCTTC.

V is TRBV5-5 and J is TRBJ1-2, with D unresolved. V lost 0 bases to trimming and J lost 4 bases, with 7 bases between them. CDR1 SGHKS and CDR2 YYEKEE come from the germline V gene (reference sequence). The CDR3 spans 13 residues. CDR3 nucleotide sequence: TGTGCCAGCAGCTTGGAAGGACGCTATGGCTACACCTTC. Amino acids: CASSLEGRYGYTF.

This chain connects TRBV7-2 to TRBJ1-3; 8 nucleotides match TRBD1. Germline V CDR1 and CDR2: SGHTA, FQGNSA. CDR3 length: 14 amino acids. V was clipped by 6 bases and J by 4 bases; unmatched bases: 5. CDR3 region: CASRPTGVGNTIYF. CDR3 in DNA: TGTGCCAGCAGACCGACAGGGGTCGGAAACACCATATATTTT.

The chain carries TRBV5-1 and TRBJ2-1; D ambiguous. CDR3 length: 12 residues. CDR1 is SGHRS and CDR2 is YFSETQ in the germline V gene. V dropped 3 bases and J dropped 5 bases, with 6 bases sitting between them. DNA of the CDR3: TGCGCCAGCAGCTCGACCAACAATGAGCAGTTCTTC. This translates into CASSSTNNEQFF.

V and J are TRBV30 and TRBJ1-2, with 7 positions matching TRBD1. The CDR3 is made up of 13 amino acids. Germline CDR1 and CDR2: GTSNPN and SVGIG (reference sequence). J was trimmed by 2 bases and V by 4 bases; bases with no gene match: 4. The chain's CDR3 is CAWTPTGNYGYTF. Written as DNA, the CDR3 is TGTGCCTGGACCCCGACAGGGAACTATGGCTACACCTTC.

V usage is TRBV14 and J usage is TRBJ2-7, with 7 bases lining up with TRBD1. The CDR3 covers 15 residues. V was pared by 1 base and J by 1 base, with 4 bases of the junction left unmatched. Germline CDR1 and CDR2: SGHDN and FVKESK. This CDR3 is CASSQGRQGSYEQYF. In DNA, the CDR3 is TGTGCCAGCAGCCAAGGACGACAGGGATCCTACGAGCAGTACTTC.

V is TRBV5-4 and J is TRBJ2-1; D may be TRBD1 (6 bases). The CDR3 runs 13 residues. Germline-derived CDR1 and CDR2 are SGHNT and YYREEE (reference sequence). Trimming shortened V by 4 bases and J by 7 bases, and 12 bases separated the two germline ends. The chain's CDR3 is CASSGSRGNEQFF. In DNA form, the CDR3 reads TGTGCCAGCAGCGGATCCAGGGGTAATGAGCAGTTCTTC.

This sequence joins TRBV10-3 and TRBJ1-4; D not resolved. Between the trimmed V and J ends, which lost 0 bases and 2 bases, there was a span of 7 bases. There are 15 residues in the CDR3. CDR1 and CDR2 (germline): ENHRY, SYGVKD. The CDR3 sequence is CAISESEGTNEKLFF. CDR3 DNA: TGTGCCATCAGTGAGTCGGAAGGGACTAATGAAAAACTGTTTTTT.